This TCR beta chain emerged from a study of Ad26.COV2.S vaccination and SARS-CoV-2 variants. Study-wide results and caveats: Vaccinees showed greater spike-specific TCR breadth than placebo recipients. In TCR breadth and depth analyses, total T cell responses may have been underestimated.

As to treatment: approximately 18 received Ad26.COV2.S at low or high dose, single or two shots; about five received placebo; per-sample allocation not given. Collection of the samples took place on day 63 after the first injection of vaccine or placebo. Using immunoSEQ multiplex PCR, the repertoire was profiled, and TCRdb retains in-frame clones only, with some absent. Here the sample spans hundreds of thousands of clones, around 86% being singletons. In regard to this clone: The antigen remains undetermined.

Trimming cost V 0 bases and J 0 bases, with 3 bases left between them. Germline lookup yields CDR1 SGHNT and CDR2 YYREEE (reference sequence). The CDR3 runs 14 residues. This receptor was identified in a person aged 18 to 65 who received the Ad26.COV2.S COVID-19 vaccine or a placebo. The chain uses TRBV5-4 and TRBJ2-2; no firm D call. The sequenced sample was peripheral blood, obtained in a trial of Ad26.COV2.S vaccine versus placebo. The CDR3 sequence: CASSLAPNTGELFF. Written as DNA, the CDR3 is TGTGCCAGCAGCTTGGCGCCGAACACCGGGGAGCTGTTTTTT.